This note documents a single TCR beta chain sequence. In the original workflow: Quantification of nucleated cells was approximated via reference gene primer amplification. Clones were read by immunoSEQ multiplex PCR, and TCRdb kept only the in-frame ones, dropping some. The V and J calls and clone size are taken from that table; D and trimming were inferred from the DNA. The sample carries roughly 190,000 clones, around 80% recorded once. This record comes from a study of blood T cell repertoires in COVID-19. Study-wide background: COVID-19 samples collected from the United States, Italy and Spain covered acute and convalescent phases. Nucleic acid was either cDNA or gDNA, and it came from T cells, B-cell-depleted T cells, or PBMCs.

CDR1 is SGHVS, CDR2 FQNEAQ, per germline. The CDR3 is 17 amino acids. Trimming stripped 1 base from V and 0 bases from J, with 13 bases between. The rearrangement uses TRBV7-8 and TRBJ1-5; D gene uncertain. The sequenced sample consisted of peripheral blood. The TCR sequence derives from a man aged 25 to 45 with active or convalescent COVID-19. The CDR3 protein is CASSLGSGLYSNQPQHF. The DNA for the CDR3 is TGTGCCAGCAGCTTAGGGTCCGGACTTTATAGCAATCAGCCCCAGCATTTT.